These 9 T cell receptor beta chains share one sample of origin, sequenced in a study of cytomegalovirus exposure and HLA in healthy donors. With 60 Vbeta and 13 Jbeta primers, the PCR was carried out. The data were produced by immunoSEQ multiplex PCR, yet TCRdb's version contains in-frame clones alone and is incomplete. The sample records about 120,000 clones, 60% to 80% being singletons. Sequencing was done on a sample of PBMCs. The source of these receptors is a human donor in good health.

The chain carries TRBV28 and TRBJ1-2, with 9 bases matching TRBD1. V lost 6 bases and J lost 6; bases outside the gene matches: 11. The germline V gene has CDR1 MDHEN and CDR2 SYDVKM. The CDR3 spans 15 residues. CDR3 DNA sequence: TGTGCCAGCAGCTCCCCACAGGGGGCAAATAATGGCTACACCTTC. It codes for CASSSPQGANNGYTF.

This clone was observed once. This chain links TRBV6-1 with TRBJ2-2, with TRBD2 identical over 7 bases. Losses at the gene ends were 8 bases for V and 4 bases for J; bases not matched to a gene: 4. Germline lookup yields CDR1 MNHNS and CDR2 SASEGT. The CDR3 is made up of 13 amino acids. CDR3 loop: CASRGVATGELFF. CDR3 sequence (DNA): TGTGCCAGCCGGGGGGTTGCCACCGGGGAGCTGTTTTTT.

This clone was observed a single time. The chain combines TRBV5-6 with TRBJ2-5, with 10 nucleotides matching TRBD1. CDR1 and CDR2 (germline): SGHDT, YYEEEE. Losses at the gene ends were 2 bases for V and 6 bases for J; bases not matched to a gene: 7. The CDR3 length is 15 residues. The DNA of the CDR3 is TGTGCCAGCAGCTTTAGGGACAGGGGATTGAAGACCCAGTACTTC. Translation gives CASSFRDRGLKTQYF.

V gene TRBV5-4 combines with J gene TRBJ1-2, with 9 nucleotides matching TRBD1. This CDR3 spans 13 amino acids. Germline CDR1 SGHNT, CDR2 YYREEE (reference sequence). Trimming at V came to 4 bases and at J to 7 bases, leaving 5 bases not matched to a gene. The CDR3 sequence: CASSGDREGGYTF. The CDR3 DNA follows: TGTGCCAGCAGCGGGGACAGGGAGGGTGGCTACACCTTC.

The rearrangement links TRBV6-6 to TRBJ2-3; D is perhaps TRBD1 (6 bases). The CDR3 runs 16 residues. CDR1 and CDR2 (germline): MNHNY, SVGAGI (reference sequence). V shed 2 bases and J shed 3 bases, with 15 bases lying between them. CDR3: CASSYLRGMRTDTQYF. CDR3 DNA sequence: TGTGCCAGCAGTTACCTCAGGGGAATGAGAACAGATACGCAGTATTTT.

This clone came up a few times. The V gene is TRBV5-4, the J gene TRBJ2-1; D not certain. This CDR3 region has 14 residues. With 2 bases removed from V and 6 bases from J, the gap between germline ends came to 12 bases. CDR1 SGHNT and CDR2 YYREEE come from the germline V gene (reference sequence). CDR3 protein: CASSFDTRPNEQFF. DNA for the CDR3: TGTGCCAGCAGCTTCGACACGCGACCCAATGAGCAGTTCTTC.

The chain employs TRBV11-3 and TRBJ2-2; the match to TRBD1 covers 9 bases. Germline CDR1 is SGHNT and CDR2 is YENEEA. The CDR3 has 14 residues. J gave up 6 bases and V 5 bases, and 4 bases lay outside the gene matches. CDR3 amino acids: CASSTGQGPGELFF. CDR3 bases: TGTGCCAGCAGCACTGGACAGGGGCCCGGGGAGCTGTTTTTT.

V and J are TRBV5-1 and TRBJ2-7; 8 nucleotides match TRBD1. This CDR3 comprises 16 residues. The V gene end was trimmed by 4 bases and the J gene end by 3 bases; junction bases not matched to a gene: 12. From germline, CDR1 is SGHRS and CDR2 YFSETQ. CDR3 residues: CASSMHRQGTHYEQYF. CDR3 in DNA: TGCGCCAGCAGCATGCACCGACAGGGGACCCACTACGAGCAGTACTTC.

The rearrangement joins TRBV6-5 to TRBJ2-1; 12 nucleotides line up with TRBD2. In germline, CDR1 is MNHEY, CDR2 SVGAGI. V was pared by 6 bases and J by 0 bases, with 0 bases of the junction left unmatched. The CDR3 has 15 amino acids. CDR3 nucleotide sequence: TGTGCCAGCAGACTAGCGGGGGGCTCCTACAATGAGCAGTTCTTC. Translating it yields CASRLAGGSYNEQFF.